This T cell receptor beta chain was sequenced for a study of neurological immune-mediated disorders (dated by TCRdb to between 2019 and 2020). General notes on the study: The study compared peripheral blood TCR-beta repertoires of HTLV-I-associated myelopathy (HAM/TSP) patients, multiple sclerosis patients and healthy controls using UMI-based sequencing. The roughly 110 TCR-beta libraries included longitudinal samples, technical triplicates and paired sorted CD4+ and CD8+ T-cell subsets alongside PBMC samples. Longitudinal HAM/TSP and healthy donors had 3 time-points each (about 3-40 month intervals). The cohort included about 70 subjects: approximately 14 with HAM/TSP, some 35 with multiple sclerosis, and approximately 20 healthy controls. The paper as a whole reports these results and caveats: Across subjects, expanded clones never shared an identical CDR3 amino acid sequence, which suggests that the TCR-beta repertoires in every group were private. The highest TCR clonal expansion was observed in HAM/TSP patients, whereas the lowest was observed in MS patients, even when compared with healthy controls.

CDR1 and CDR2 (LGHDT, YNNKEL) derive from the germline V gene (reference sequence). V lost 5 bases and J lost 3 bases; the stretch between them is 7 bases long. The CDR3 goes from the cysteine to the phenylalanine over 12 residues. Only CDR3 DNA is held: 36 bases, read in frame from base 1. At least ten counts were recorded for this clonotype. The clone's antigen remains unknown. Base qualities were left out, and no much larger clone turns up one base away. Explained via the paper, the time point label denotes: longitudinal time-point 3. The healthy controls were volunteers from a blood bank in Maryland, USA. For unsorted PBMC libraries, 2 million PBMCs were used after storage in RNAlater at -80 degrees C until RNA extraction. Peripheral blood was subjected to Ficoll-Hypaque density gradient centrifugation to isolate PBMCs, which were then cryopreserved in liquid nitrogen. cDNA was synthesized by template-switch 5'RACE using a primer carrying a 10-nucleotide random unique molecular identifier by which each TCR transcript was tagged. Every sequencing run covered 15-18 subjects and yielded more than 160 million TCR-beta sequences. Total RNA was extracted with the RNeasy kit. Using the KAPA Real-time Library Amplification kit, TCR-beta VDJ regions were amplified with primers for the TCR constant region and the 5'RACE anchor. Sample indexes and Illumina adaptors were added in a first PCR, and a second PCR then increased library yield. After Ampure bead purification, the TCR product of roughly 650 bp was size-selected on a 2% E-gel SizeSelection system. Library quality was checked on a Bioanalyzer, concentration was measured with Qubit, and libraries were quantified with the Kapa Library Quantification kit before pooling. An Illumina HiSeq 2500 was used to sequence the libraries paired-end at 2 x 150 bp. To increase sequence diversity, roughly 24-31% phiX was spiked into each library pool. As for the original processing: Quality-filtered reads were processed with the UMI-based MiGEC pipeline, and over 75% of raw TCR sequences were removed by the MiGEC pipeline during error correction. IMGT germline references were used for aligning VDJ genes, and each clonotype was defined as a unique CDR3 amino acid sequence together with its V-J genes. Clonal expansion, Shannon diversity and CDR3 relatedness (CalcPairwiseDistances, ClusterSamples) were evaluated with VDJtools, and phylogenetic trees were built with CLCbio workbench. A clone was classed as expanded if it had 8 or more unique UMIs, a cutoff based on coefficient-of-variation modelling across technical triplicates. TCRdb reprocessed the public reads (quality trimming at Q25 with fastp, clone calling with MiXCR) and kept in-frame beta chains. Each entry merges the rows of one CDR3 protein and shows their most common DNA and genes. These V and J calls rely on TCRdb rather than the paper's analysis. This sample is represented by about 53,000 distinct CDR3 sequences; roughly 8.3% of them were singletons. 1.5% to 2% of the sample lies in the top ten.

The rearranged chain carries TRBV3-1 and TRBJ2-5; no D segment can be confidently identified. The sample comprised PBMCs. The TCR originated in a woman between 40 and 55 years old in good health. The sequenced DNA is TGTGCCAGCAGCAGGGCCGAAGAGACCCAGTACTTC. This encodes CASSRAEETQYF.